These 29 T cell receptor beta chains originate from one sample sequenced in a study of blood T cell repertoires in COVID-19. Assay used: immunoSEQ multiplex PCR; TCRdb lists only in-frame clones, some missing. Seen here are a few hundred thousand clones, over 75% observed once, and the top ten hold approximately 3.1%. The sequenced sample was PBMCs or T cells enriched from blood (not recorded which). These receptors were collected from a woman aged 60 to 75 who had recovered from COVID-19.

This clone was picked up one time. The chain employs TRBV6-5 and TRBJ2-4, with D tentatively TRBD1 (6 bases). This CDR3 is built from 14 residues. The ends were cut back, 4 bases at V and 2 bases at J, with 9 bases in the middle. Per the germline V gene, CDR1 is MNHEY and CDR2 is SVGAGI. In DNA, the CDR3 is TGTGCCAGCAGTTCAGGGGTAACCAAAAACATTCAGTACTTC. Protein product: CASSSGVTKNIQYF.

V usage is TRBV13 and J usage is TRBJ2-1; 7 nucleotides line up with TRBD1. Trimming took 5 bases from V and 4 from J; bases not matched to a gene: 11. This CDR3 is 16 amino acids long. Germline lookup yields CDR1 PRHDT and CDR2 FYEKMQ (reference sequence). Here the CDR3 DNA reads TGTGCCAGCAGCACCCTTACAGGGGATAGATACAATGAGCAGTTCTTC. Its translation is CASSTLTGDRYNEQFF.

This clone appeared a single time. The chain employs TRBV29-1 and TRBJ2-5; 14 bases are shared with TRBD2. Trimming removed 6 bases from V and 4 bases from J; junction bases left unmatched: 4. The length of the CDR3 is 14 residues. Germline V gives CDR1 SQVTM, CDR2 ANQGSEA. CDR3 nucleotide sequence: TGCAGCGTGGGGGGACTAGCGGGAGCAGAGACCCAGTACTTC. Protein: CSVGGLAGAETQYF.

This rearrangement joins TRBV15 to TRBJ2-3; possible D gene TRBD2, 6 bases. V shed 3 bases and J shed 5 bases, with 15 bases lying between them. The CDR3 has 15 residues. CDR1 and CDR2 (germline): LNHNV, YYDKDF (reference sequence). CDR3 in amino acids: CATSRRTLGGDTQYF. CDR3 nucleotides: TGTGCCACCAGCAGGCGGACACTGGGGGGAGATACGCAGTATTTT.

The sample holds a few counts of this clone. V usage is TRBV5-5 and J usage is TRBJ2-7, with D tentatively TRBD1 (5 bases). Deletions cut 0 bases from V and 2 bases from J, with 12 bases between. Germline-derived CDR1 and CDR2 are SGHKS and YYEKEE (reference sequence). The CDR3 has 15 residues. Here the CDR3 reads CASSLGAGPAYEQYF. The CDR3 bases are TGTGCCAGCAGCTTGGGGGCAGGGCCAGCCTACGAGCAGTACTTC.

This chain links TRBV24-1 with TRBJ2-5; D not resolved. The CDR3 totals 20 residues. Trimming removed 3 bases at V and 1 base at J, with 26 bases between. Per the germline V gene, CDR1 is KGHDR and CDR2 is SFDVKD. CDR3 nucleotides: TGTGCCACCAGTGATGCTACAACCCTCCTATTTTCTCAGGTCCAAGAGACCCAGTACTTC. Amino acids: CATSDATTLLFSQVQETQYF.

This sequence joins TRBV14 and TRBJ1-1; TRBD1 matches 7 bases. The V gene end was trimmed by 5 bases and the J gene end by 4 bases; junction bases not matched to a gene: 4. The CDR3 runs to 13 residues. Germline CDR1 SGHDN, CDR2 FVKESK. The CDR3 loop is CASSFDRATEAFF. The CDR3 bases are TGTGCCAGCAGCTTCGACAGGGCCACTGAAGCTTTCTTT.

The gene calls are TRBV30 and TRBJ1-4; no definite D call. From germline, CDR1 is GTSNPN and CDR2 SVGIG (reference sequence). The V end lost 3 bases, the J end lost 4 bases, and 6 bases lay between the germline ends. CDR3 length: 12 residues. Written as DNA, the CDR3 is TGTGCCTGGAGCCGTAATAATGAAAAACTGTTTTTT. It translates to CAWSRNNEKLFF. Based on the CDR3 plus reference TRBV30 and TRBJ1-4, the full variable domain is SQTIHQWPATLVQPVGSPLSLECTVEGTSNPNLYWYRQAAGRGLQLLFYSVGIGQISSEVPQNLSASRPQDRQFILSSKKLLLSDSGFYLCAWSRNNEKLFFGSGTQLSVL.

The chain uses TRBV9 and TRBJ1-5; 7 bases are a match to TRBD1. V lost 4 bases, J lost 5 bases, and 12 bases stayed unmatched. This CDR3 is 16 amino acids long. CDR1 SGDLS and CDR2 YYNGEE come from the germline V gene. The CDR3 here is CASSPRDSFLDQPQHF. DNA for the CDR3: TGTGCCAGCAGCCCCCGGGACAGCTTCCTTGATCAGCCCCAGCATTTT.

At least ten counts were recorded for this clone. The chain has TRBV2 and TRBJ1-1; D not certain. V was cut by 0 bases and J by 6 bases, with 5 bases left in between. Germline loops: CDR1 SNHLY, CDR2 FYNNEI. The CDR3 consists of 12 residues. CDR3 DNA: TGTGCCAGCAGTGAAGCGCCGGCTGAAGCTTTCTTT. Protein sequence: CASSEAPAEAFF.

The V and J genes are TRBV3-1 (or the pseudogene TRBV3-2) and TRBJ1-2; TRBD1 is a possible D gene (5 bases). CDR1 is LGHDT, CDR2 YNNKEL, per germline (reference sequence). The CDR3 covers 16 residues. The V end lost 5 bases, the J end lost 2 bases, and 18 bases lay between the germline ends. CDR3 in amino acids: CASSAALQGGNYGYTF. The CDR3 region has the DNA TGTGCCAGCAGCGCCGCCCTCCAGGGAGGAAACTATGGCTACACCTTC.

In its sample, this clone was seen once. J is TRBJ2-7 and V is TRBV7-2, with a weak D call TRBD2 (5 bases). The CDR3 is 15 residues long. V was shortened by 1 base and J by 1 base, with 11 bases between the two germline ends. Germline V gene sequence: CDR1 SGHTA, CDR2 FQGNSA. The CDR3 DNA reads as TGTGCCAGCAGCTTAGGAGCGGATTTTTCCTACGAGCAGTACTTC. This sequence encodes CASSLGADFSYEQYF.

J is TRBJ1-2 and V is TRBV7-2, with D unresolved. V was pared by 1 base and J by 5 bases, with 11 bases between. CDR1 and CDR2 (germline): SGHTA, FQGNSA. CDR3 length: 14 residues. CDR3 DNA: TGTGCCAGCAGCTTAGGAACGGCGGCGTATGGCTACACCTTC. Translated: CASSLGTAAYGYTF.

The rearrangement joins TRBV5-1 to TRBJ2-4; 7 nucleotides line up with TRBD1. V trimming: 4 bases; J trimming: 4 bases; junction bases outside the gene matches: 11. In germline, CDR1 is SGHRS, CDR2 YFSETQ. This CDR3 region has 16 residues. CDR3 nucleotides: TGCGCCAGCAGCCCTCGGGACAGACTACAAAAAAACATTCAGTACTTC. This codes for CASSPRDRLQKNIQYF.

The chain combines TRBV11-2 with TRBJ1-1; D is perhaps TRBD1 (5 bases). V was cut by 6 bases and J by 3 bases, with 17 bases left in between. Germline CDR1 reads SGHAT; CDR2 reads FQNNGV. CDR3 length equals 15 residues. CDR3 sequence (DNA): TGTGCCAGCAGTCCTTGGGGGGTTAGAGACACTGAAGCTTTCTTT. It codes for CASSPWGVRDTEAFF.

The chain combines TRBV9 with TRBJ1-1; perhaps TRBD1 as D (5 bases). Per germline, CDR1 SGDLS and CDR2 YYNGEE. Trimming pared 0 bases from V and 4 bases from J, leaving 10 bases between. This CDR3 has 14 amino acids. The CDR3 protein is CASSVDMGGTEAFF. The CDR3 DNA follows: TGTGCCAGCAGCGTAGATATGGGGGGCACTGAAGCTTTCTTT.

The rearrangement links TRBV11-1 to TRBJ2-3, with D possibly matching TRBD1 (6 bases). V was trimmed by 5 bases and J by 1 base, leaving 13 bases between them. The CDR3 loop spans 15 amino acids. The germline V gene encodes CDR1 SGHAT and CDR2 FQDESV (reference sequence). The CDR3 bases are TGTGCCAGCAGCAGCGGACAGCTTCGCACAGATACGCAGTATTTT. Its protein product is CASSSGQLRTDTQYF.

The chain joins TRBV19 to TRBJ1-6; 9 nucleotides match TRBD1. The CDR3 runs 14 residues. Germline CDR1 and CDR2: LNHDA and SQIVND (reference sequence). With 5 bases clipped from V and 10 bases from J, the junction kept 6 bases outside the gene matches. The CDR3 nucleotides are TGTGCCAGTAGTCTGGGACAGGGCAGGTCACCCCTCCACTTT. It encodes CASSLGQGRSPLHF.

The rearrangement uses TRBV5-4 and TRBJ2-1; the match to TRBD2 covers 8 bases. Per the germline V gene, CDR1 is SGHNT and CDR2 is YYREEE (reference sequence). V was pared by 4 bases and J by 5 bases, with 11 bases of the junction left unmatched. This CDR3 is built from 16 residues. This chain's CDR3 is CASSLDVGSGNNEQFF. The CDR3 DNA reads TGTGCCAGCAGCCTAGACGTGGGTAGCGGGAACAATGAGCAGTTCTTC.

The chain uses TRBV11-2 and TRBJ2-7, with TRBD2 matching over 7 bases. V dropped 5 bases and J dropped 4; count of bases not matched to a gene: 11. Germline V gene sequence: CDR1 SGHAT, CDR2 FQNNGV. The CDR3 is 15 residues long. Written as DNA, the CDR3 is TGTGCCAGCAGCGCCGTTTCCAGCGGGACTTACGAGCAGTACTTC. Amino acid sequence: CASSAVSSGTYEQYF. The full variable domain, with the rest looked up from reference TRBV11-2 and TRBJ2-7, is EAGVAQSPRYKIIEKRQSVAFWCNPISGHATLYWYQQILGQGPKLLIQFQNNGVVDDSQLPKDRFSAERLKGVDSTLKIQPAKLEDSAVYLCASSAVSSGTYEQYFGPGTRLTVT.

This chain's CDR3 is CASSPGQGRTEAFF. In DNA, the CDR3 is TGTGCCAGCAGCCCGGGACAGGGAAGGACTGAAGCTTTCTTT. V and J are TRBV9 and TRBJ1-1; 9 positions agree with TRBD1. Germline V lookup: CDR1 SGDLS, CDR2 YYNGEE. V lost 4 bases to trimming and J lost 5 bases; unmatched junction nucleotides: 6. This CDR3 comprises 14 residues.

The genes are TRBV19 and TRBJ2-4; 9 bases map to TRBD1. Unmatched junction bases numbered 10, after V lost 0 bases and J lost 7 bases. There are 17 residues in the CDR3. Germline CDR1 LNHDA, CDR2 SQIVND (reference sequence). The CDR3 loop reads CASSIDRGQGMGNIQYF. Here the CDR3 DNA reads TGTGCCAGTAGTATAGATAGGGGACAGGGAATGGGGAACATTCAGTACTTC.

V gene TRBV5-1 combines with J gene TRBJ2-1, with TRBD2 as a possible D gene (6 bases). The germline V gene encodes CDR1 SGHRS and CDR2 YFSETQ. The ends were cut back, 7 bases at V and 2 bases at J, with 13 bases in the middle. This CDR3 contains 14 residues. CDR3 in DNA: TGCGCCAGCGGGGCGGGGTCCCCCTACAATGAGCAGTTCTTC. Its translation: CASGAGSPYNEQFF.

The CDR3 reads CASSDPGRTNYGYTF. CDR3 nucleotide sequence: TGTGCCAGTAGTGACCCGGGTCGCACGAACTATGGCTACACCTTC. V and J are TRBV19 and TRBJ1-2; no definite D call. Trimming removed 5 bases from V and 2 bases from J, with 15 bases in between. Looked up from germline, CDR1 is LNHDA and CDR2 is SQIVND (reference sequence). The CDR3 has 15 residues. The variable domain in full, completed from reference TRBV19 and TRBJ1-2, reads DGGITQSPKYLFRKEGQNVTLSCEQNLNHDAMYWYRQDPGQGLRLIYYSQIVNDFQKGDIAEGYSVSREKKESFPLTVTSAQKNPTAFYLCASSDPGRTNYGYTFGSGTRLTVV.

The chain joins TRBV2 to TRBJ1-6; 8 bases match TRBD1. The CDR3 spans 16 residues. Germline-derived CDR1 and CDR2 are SNHLY and FYNNEI. Trimming took 4 bases from V and 8 from J; bases not matched to a gene: 10. CDR3 in amino acids: CASSVLAGGADSPLHF. The CDR3 DNA follows: TGTGCCAGCAGTGTTCTGGCAGGGGGCGCAGATTCACCCCTCCACTTT.

The chain recombines TRBV3-1 (or the pseudogene TRBV3-2) with TRBJ1-3; 7 nucleotides line up with TRBD1. Germline CDR1 is LGHDT and CDR2 is YNNKEL (reference sequence). Trimming removed 0 bases from V and 7 bases from J; junction bases left unmatched: 6. The CDR3 contains 15 residues. The CDR3 bases are TGTGCCAGCAGCCAAGATCCAGCCAGGGGGAACACCATATATTTT. Translating gives CASSQDPARGNTIYF.

A few counts support this clone. The chain recombines TRBV11-2 with TRBJ2-2; 11 nucleotides align to TRBD1. CDR1 SGHAT and CDR2 FQNNGV come from the germline V gene. V shed 5 bases and J 3 bases; nucleotides not matched to a gene: 5. This CDR3 is built from 16 residues. CDR3 coding DNA: TGTGCCAGCAGCCCTCGGACAGGGGGCCACACCGGGGAGCTGTTTTTT. Translated, it gives CASSPRTGGHTGELFF. The full variable domain, rest sourced from reference TRBV11-2 and TRBJ2-2, is EAGVAQSPRYKIIEKRQSVAFWCNPISGHATLYWYQQILGQGPKLLIQFQNNGVVDDSQLPKDRFSAERLKGVDSTLKIQPAKLEDSAVYLCASSPRTGGHTGELFFGEGSRLTVL.

CDR3 in amino acids: CASSFRLAGDSEQFF. For the CDR3, the DNA is TGTGCCAGCAGCTTTAGACTAGCGGGAGACAGTGAGCAGTTCTTC. V is TRBV11-2 and J is TRBJ2-1, with 12 bases lining up with TRBD2. CDR3 length: 15 residues. Germline V CDR1 and CDR2: SGHAT, FQNNGV. V shed 3 bases, J shed 9 bases, and the junction held 6 bases outside the gene matches. Combining the CDR3 with reference TRBV11-2 and TRBJ2-1 gives the whole variable domain EAGVAQSPRYKIIEKRQSVAFWCNPISGHATLYWYQQILGQGPKLLIQFQNNGVVDDSQLPKDRFSAERLKGVDSTLKIQPAKLEDSAVYLCASSFRLAGDSEQFFGPGTRLTVL.

This chain joins TRBV19 and TRBJ2-7; 7 bases line up with TRBD1. Germline V gene sequence: CDR1 LNHDA, CDR2 SQIVND (reference sequence). The length of the CDR3 is 14 residues. The V gene end was trimmed by 5 bases and the J gene end by 6 bases; junction bases not matched to a gene: 10. This CDR3 reads CASSLYQGQTEQYF. The CDR3 DNA reads as TGTGCCAGTAGTTTATACCAGGGACAGACCGAGCAGTACTTC.